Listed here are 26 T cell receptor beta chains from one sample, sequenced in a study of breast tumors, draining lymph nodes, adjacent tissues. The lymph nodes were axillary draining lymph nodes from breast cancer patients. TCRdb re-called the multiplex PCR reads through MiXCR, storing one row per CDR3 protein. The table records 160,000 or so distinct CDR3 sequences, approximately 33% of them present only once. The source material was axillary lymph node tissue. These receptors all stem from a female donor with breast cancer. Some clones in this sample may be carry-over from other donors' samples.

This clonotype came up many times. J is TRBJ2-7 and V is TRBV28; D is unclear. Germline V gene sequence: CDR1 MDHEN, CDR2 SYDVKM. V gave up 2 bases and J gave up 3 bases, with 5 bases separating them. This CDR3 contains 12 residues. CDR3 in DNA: TGTGCCAGCAGTTTAAACATCTACGAGCAGTACTTC. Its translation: CASSLNIYEQYF.

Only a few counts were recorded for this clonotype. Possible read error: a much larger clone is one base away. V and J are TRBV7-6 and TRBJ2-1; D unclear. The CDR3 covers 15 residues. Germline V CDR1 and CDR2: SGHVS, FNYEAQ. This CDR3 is CASSSRRPPYNEQLF. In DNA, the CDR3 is TGTGCCAGCAGCTCCAGGCGACCCCCCTACAATGAGCAGCTCTTC.

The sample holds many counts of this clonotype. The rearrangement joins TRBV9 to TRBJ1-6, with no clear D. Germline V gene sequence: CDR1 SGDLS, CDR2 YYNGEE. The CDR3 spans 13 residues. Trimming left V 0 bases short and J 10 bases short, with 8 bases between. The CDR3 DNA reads TGTGCCAGCAGCGTAGTAGGTCTATCACCCCTCCACTTT. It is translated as CASSVVGLSPLHF.

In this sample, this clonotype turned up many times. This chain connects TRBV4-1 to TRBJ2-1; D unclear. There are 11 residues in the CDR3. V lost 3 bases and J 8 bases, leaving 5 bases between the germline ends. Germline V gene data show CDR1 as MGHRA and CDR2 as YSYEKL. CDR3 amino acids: CASSQRYEQFF. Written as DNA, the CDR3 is TGCGCCAGCAGCCAGCGGTATGAGCAGTTCTTC.

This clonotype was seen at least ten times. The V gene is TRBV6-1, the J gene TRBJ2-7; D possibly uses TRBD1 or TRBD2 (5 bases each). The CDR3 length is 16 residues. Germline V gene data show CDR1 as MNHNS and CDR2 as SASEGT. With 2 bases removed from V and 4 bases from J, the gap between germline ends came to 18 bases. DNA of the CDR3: TGTGCCAGCAGTGAATTCGGGACCCGTACCCTTTACGAGCAGTACTTC. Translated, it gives CASSEFGTRTLYEQYF.

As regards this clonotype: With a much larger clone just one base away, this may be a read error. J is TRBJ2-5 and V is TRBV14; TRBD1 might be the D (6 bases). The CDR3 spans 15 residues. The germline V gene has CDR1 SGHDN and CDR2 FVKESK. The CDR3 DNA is TGTGCCAGCAGCCACTATCAGGGGTACCAAGAGACCCCGTACTTC. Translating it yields CASSHYQGYQETPYF. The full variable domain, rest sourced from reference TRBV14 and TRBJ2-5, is EAGVTQFPSHSVIEKGQTVTLRCDPISGHDNLYWYRRVMGKEIKFLLHFVKESKQDESGMPNNRFLAERTGGTYSTLKVQPAELEDSGVYFCASSHYQGYQETPYFGPGTRLLVL.

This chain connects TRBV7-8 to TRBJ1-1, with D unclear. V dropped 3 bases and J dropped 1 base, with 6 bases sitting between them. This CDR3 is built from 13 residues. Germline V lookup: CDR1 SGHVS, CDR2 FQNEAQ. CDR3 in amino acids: CASSFQRNTEAFF. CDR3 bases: TGTGCCAGCAGCTTCCAGAGGAACACTGAAGCTTTCTTT.

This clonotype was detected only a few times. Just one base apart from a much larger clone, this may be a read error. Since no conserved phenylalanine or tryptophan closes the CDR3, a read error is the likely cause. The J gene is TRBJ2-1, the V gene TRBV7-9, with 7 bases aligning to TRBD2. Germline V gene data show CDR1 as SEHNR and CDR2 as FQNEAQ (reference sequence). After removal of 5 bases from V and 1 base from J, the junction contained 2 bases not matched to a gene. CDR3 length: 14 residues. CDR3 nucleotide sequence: TGTGCCAGCAGCGCTAGCGGTTCCTACAATGAGCAGTTCCTC. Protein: CASSASGSYNEQFL.

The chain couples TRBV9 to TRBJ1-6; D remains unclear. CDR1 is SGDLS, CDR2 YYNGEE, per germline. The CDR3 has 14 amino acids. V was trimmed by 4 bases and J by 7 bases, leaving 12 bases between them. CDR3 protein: CASSPGRENSPLHF. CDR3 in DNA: TGTGCCAGCAGCCCCGGGAGGGAAAATTCACCCCTCCACTTT.

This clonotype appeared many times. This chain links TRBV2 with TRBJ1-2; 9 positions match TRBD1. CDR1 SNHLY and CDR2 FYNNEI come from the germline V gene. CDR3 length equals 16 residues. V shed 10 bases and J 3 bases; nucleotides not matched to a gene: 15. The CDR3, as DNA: TGTGCCATCCAGACAGGGGGTCGGCAAGTCGACTATGGCTACACCTTC. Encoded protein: CAIQTGGRQVDYGYTF.

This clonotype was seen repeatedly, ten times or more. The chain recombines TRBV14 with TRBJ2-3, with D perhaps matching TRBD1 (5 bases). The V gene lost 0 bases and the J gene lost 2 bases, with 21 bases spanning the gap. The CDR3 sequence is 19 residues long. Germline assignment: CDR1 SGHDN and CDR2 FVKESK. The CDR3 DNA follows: TGTGCCAGCAGCCAAGACGAGATACAGGTTTCAAGAGTCACAGATACGCAGTATTTT. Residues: CASSQDEIQVSRVTDTQYF.

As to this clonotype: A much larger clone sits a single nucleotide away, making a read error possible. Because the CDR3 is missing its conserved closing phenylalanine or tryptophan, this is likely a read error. The CDR3 spells CASSYSGGRHSNQPQHL. The CDR3 DNA reads as TGTGCCAGCAGTTACTCGGGGGGTCGTCATAGCAATCAGCCCCAGCATCTT. V gene TRBV27 combines with J gene TRBJ1-5; D is perhaps TRBD1 (5 bases). V gave up 4 bases and J gave up 0 bases, with 16 bases separating them. Looked up from germline, CDR1 is MNHEY and CDR2 is SMNVEV (reference sequence). The CDR3 contains 17 residues.

This chain's CDR3 is CASSFVEGTSAETQYF. CDR3 bases: TGTGCCAGCAGTTTCGTGGAGGGGACTAGCGCGGAGACCCAGTACTTC. The chain joins TRBV12-3 or TRBV12-4 to TRBJ2-5, with 10 bases lining up with TRBD2. The CDR3 has 16 residues. The ends lost 3 bases at V and 5 bases at J; junction bases unmatched: 9.

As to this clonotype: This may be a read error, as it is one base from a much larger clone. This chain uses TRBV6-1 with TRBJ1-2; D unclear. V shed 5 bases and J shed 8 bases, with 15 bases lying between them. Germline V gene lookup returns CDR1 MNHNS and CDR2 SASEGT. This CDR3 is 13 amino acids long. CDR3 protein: CASSQGGLYGYTF. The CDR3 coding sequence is TGTGCCAGCAGTCAAGGAGGGTTGTACGGCTACACCTTC.

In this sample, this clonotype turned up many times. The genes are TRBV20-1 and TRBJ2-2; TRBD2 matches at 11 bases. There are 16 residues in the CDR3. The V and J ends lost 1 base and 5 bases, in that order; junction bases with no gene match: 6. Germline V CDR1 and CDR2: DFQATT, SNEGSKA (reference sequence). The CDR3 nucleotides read TGCAGTGCTAGAGGCCTAGCGGGGGGAAGGACCGGGGAGCTGTTTTTT. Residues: CSARGLAGGRTGELFF.

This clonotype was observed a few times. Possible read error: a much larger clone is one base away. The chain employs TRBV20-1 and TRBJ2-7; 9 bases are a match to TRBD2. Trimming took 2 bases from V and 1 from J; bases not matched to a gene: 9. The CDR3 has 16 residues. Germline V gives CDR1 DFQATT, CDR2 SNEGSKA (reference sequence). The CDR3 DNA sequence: TGCAGTGCTAGACTGCTAGCGGGACTACCTTCCTACGAGCAGTACTTC. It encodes CSARLLAGLPSYEQYF.

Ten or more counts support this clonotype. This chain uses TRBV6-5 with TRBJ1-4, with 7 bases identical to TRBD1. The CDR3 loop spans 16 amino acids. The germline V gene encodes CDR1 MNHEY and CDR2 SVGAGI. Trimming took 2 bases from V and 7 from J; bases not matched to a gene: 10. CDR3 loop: CASSYGRQGPTEKLFF. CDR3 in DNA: TGTGCCAGCAGTTACGGGAGACAGGGCCCCACTGAAAAACTGTTTTTT.

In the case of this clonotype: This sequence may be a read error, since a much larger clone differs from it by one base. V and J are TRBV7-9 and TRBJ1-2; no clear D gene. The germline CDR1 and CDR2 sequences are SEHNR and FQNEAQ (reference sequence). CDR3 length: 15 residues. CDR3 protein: CASSSSRRSNYGYPF. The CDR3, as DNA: TGTGCCAGCAGCTCCTCCAGACGGAGTAACTATGGCTACCCCTTC. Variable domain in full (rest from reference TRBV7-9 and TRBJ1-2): DTGVSQNPRHKITKRGQNVTFRCDPISEHNRLYWYRQTLGQGPEFLTYFQNEAQLEKSRLLSDRFSAERPKGSFSTLEIQRTEQGDSAMYLCASSSSRRSNYGYPFGSGTRLTVV.

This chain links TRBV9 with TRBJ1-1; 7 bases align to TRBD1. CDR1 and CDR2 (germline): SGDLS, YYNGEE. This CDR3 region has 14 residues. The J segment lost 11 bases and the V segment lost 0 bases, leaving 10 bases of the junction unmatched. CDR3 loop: CASSVGEGASGAFF. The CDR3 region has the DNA TGTGCCAGCAGCGTAGGGGAGGGGGCATCGGGGGCTTTCTTT.

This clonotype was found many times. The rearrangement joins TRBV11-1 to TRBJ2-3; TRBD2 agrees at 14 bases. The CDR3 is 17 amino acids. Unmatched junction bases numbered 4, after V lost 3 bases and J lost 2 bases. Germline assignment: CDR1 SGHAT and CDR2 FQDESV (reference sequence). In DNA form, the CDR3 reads TGTGCCAGCAGCTTGACGGGACTAGCGGGAGTCACAGATACGCAGTATTTT. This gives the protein CASSLTGLAGVTDTQYF.

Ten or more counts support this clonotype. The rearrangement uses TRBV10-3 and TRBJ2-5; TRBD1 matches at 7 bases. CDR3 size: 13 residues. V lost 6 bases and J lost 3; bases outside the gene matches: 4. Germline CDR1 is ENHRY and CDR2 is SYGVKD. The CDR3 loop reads CAIRGTVEETQYF. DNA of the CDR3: TGTGCCATCAGGGGGACAGTGGAAGAGACCCAGTACTTC.

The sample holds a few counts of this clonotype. CDR3 sequence (DNA): TGCAGTGCTAGTCGGTCCAGGAACACTGAAGCTTTCTTT. It translates to CSASRSRNTEAFF. The chain links TRBV20-1 to TRBJ1-1; D remains ambiguous. The CDR3 loop spans 13 amino acids. Germline V gene data show CDR1 as DFQATT and CDR2 as SNEGSKA (reference sequence). V lost 3 bases and J 1 base, leaving 9 bases between the germline ends.

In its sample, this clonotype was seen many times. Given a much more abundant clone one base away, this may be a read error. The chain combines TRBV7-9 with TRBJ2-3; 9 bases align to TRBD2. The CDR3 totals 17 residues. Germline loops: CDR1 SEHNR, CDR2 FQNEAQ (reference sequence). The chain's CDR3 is CALQPGSLAGNTDPQYF. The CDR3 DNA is TGTGCCCTCCAGCCGGGAAGTCTAGCGGGAAACACAGATCCGCAGTATTTT.

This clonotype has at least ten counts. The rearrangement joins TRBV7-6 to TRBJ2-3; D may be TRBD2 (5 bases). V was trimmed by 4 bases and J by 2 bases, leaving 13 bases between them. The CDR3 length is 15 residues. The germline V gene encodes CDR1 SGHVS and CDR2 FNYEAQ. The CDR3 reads CASSSRAGVTDTQYF. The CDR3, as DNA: TGTGCCAGCAGCTCCCGAGCCGGGGTCACAGATACGCAGTATTTT. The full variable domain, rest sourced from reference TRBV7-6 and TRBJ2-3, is GAGVSQSPRYKVTKRGQDVALRCDPISGHVSLYWYRQALGQGPEFLTYFNYEAQQDKSGLPNDRFSAERPEGSISTLTIQRTEQRDSAMYRCASSSRAGVTDTQYFGPGTRLTVL.

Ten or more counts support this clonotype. The CDR3 loop reads CASSGDGSTNEKLFF. CDR3 nucleotides: TGTGCCAGCAGCGGTGACGGATCAACTAATGAAAAACTGTTTTTT. V is TRBV7-2 and J is TRBJ1-4; D remains ambiguous. The CDR3 consists of 15 residues. Germline CDR1 reads SGHTA; CDR2 reads FQGNSA. V was pared by 5 bases and J by 0 bases, with 10 bases between.

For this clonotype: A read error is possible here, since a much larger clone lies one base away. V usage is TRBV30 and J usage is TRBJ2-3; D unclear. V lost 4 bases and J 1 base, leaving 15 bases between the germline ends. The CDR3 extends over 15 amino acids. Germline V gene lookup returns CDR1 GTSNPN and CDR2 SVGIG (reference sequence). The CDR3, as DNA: TGTGCCTGGACCAGATTGACTTCTGGCACAGATACGCAGTATTTT. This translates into CAWTRLTSGTDTQYF.